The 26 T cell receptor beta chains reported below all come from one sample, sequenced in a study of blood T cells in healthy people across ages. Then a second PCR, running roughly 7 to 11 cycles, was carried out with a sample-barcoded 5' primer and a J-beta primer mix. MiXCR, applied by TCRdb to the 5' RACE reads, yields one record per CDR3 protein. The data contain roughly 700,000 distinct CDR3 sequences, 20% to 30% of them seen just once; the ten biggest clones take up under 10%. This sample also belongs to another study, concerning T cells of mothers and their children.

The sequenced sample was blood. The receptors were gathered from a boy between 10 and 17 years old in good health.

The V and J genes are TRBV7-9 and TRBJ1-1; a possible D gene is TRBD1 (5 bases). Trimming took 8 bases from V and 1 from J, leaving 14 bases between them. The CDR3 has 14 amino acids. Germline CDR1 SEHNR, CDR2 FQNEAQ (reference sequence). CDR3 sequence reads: CASRHGTGNTEAFF. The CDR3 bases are TGTGCCAGCCGCCACGGGACGGGGAACACTGAAGCTTTCTTT.

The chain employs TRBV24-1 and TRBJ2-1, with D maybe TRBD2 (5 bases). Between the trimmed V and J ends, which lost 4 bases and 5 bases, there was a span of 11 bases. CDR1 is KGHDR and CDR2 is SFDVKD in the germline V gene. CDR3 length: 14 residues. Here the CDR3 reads CATSERTEDNEQFF. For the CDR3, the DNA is TGTGCCACCAGTGAACGGACTGAAGACAATGAGCAGTTCTTC.

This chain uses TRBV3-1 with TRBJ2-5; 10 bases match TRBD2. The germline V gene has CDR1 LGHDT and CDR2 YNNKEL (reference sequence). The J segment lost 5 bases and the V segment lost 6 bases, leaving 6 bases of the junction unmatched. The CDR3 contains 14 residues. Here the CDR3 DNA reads TGTGCCAGCAGACAACTAGCGGGGACGGAGACCCAGTACTTC. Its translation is CASRQLAGTETQYF.

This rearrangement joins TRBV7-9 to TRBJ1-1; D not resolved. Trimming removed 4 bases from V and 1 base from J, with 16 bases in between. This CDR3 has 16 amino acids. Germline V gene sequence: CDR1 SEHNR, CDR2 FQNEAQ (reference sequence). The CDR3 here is CASSSAGLSSNTEAFF. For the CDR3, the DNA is TGTGCCAGCAGCTCAGCCGGTCTCAGTTCGAACACTGAAGCTTTCTTT.

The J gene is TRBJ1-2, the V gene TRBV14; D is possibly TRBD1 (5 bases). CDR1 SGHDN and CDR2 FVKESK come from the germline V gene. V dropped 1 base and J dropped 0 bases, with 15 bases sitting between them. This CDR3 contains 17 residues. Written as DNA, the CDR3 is TGTGCCAGCAGCCAAGTTGGGGCCGCGGGGGCTAACTATGGCTACACCTTC. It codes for CASSQVGAAGANYGYTF.

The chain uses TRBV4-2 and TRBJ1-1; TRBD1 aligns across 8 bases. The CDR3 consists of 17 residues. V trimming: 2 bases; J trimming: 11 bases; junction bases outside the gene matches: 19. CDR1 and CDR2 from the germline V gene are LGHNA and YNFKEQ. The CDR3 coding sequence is TGTGCCAGCAGCCAAACCCAGGGGGCGCCTGGCTCCGCCTGGGCTTTCTTT. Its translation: CASSQTQGAPGSAWAFF.

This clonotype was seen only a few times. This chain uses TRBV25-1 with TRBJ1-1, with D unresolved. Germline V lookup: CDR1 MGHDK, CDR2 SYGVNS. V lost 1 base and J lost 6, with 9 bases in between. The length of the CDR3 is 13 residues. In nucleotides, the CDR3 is TGTGCCAGCAGTGAATTTGCAGAATCTGAAGCTTTCTTT. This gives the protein CASSEFAESEAFF.

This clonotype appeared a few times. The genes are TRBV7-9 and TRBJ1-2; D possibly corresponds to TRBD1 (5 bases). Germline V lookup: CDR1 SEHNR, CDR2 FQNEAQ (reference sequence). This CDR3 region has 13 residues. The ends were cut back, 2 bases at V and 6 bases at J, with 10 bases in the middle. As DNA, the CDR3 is TGTGCCAGCAGCTTAATAGGAGGGGATGGCTACACCTTC. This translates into CASSLIGGDGYTF.

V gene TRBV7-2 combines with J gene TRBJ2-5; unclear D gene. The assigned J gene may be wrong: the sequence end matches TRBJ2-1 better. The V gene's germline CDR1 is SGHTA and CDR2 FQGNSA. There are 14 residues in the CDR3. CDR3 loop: CASSPSQVYNEQFF. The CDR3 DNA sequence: TGTGCCAGCAGCCCTAGTCAGGTCTACAATGAGCAGTTCTTC.

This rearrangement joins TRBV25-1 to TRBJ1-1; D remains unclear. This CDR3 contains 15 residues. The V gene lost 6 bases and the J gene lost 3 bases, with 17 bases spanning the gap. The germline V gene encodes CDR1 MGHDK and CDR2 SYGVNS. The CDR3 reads CASREASATDTEAFF. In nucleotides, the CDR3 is TGTGCCAGCAGGGAAGCCAGTGCTACGGACACTGAAGCTTTCTTT. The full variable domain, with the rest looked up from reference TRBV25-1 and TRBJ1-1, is EADIYQTPRYLVIGTGKKITLECSQTMGHDKMYWYQQDPGMELHLIHYSYGVNSTEKGDLSSESTVSRIRTEHFPLTLESARPSHTSQYLCASREASATDTEAFFGQGTRLTVV.

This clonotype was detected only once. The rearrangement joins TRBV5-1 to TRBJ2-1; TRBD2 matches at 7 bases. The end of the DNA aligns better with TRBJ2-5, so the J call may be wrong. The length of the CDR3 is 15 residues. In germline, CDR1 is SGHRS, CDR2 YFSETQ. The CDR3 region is CASSYERGAEKTQYF. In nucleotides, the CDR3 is TGCGCCAGCAGCTACGAGCGGGGCGCGGAAAAGACCCAGTACTTC.

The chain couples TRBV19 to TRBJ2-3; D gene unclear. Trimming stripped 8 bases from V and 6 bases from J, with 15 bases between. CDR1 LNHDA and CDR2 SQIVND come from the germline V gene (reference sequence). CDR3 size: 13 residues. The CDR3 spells CASCGGHRDTQYF. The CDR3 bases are TGTGCCAGTTGCGGCGGCCATCGGGATACGCAGTATTTT.

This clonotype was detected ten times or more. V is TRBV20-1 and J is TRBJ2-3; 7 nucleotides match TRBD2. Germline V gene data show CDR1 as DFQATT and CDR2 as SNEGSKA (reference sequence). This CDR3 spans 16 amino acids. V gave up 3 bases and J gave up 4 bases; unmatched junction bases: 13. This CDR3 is CSARTNRLAVADTQYF. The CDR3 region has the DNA TGCAGTGCTAGGACGAACCGACTAGCCGTTGCAGATACGCAGTATTTT.

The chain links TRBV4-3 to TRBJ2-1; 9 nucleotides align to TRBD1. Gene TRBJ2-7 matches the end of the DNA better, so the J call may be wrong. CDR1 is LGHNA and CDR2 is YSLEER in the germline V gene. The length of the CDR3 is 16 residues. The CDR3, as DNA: TGCGCCAGCAGCCAAGACCGGACAGGGGCCTCCTCGGAGCAGTACTTC. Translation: CASSQDRTGASSEQYF.

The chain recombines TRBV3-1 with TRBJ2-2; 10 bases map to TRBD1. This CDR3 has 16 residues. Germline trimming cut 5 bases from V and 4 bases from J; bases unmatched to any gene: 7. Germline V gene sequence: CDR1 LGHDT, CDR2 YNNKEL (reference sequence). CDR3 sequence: CASSYRTGGSTGELFF. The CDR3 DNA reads TGTGCCAGCAGCTACAGGACAGGGGGTAGCACCGGGGAGCTGTTTTTT. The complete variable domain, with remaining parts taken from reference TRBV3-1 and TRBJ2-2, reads DTAVSQTPKYLVTQMGNDKSIKCEQNLGHDTMYWYKQDSKKFLKIMFSYNNKELIINETVPNRFSPKSPDKAHLNLHINSLELGDSAVYFCASSYRTGGSTGELFFGEGSRLTVL.

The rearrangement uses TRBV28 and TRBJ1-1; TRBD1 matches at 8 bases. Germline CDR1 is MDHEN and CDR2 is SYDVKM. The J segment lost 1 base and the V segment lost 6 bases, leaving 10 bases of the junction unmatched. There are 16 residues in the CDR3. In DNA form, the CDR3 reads TGTGCCAGCAGATCAGGACAGGGAGCCGGGAACACTGAAGCTTTCTTT. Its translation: CASRSGQGAGNTEAFF.

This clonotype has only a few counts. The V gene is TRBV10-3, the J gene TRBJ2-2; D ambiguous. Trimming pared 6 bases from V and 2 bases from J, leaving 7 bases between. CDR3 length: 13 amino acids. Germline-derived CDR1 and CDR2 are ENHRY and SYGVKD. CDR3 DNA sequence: TGTGCCATCAGGGACCGTAACACCGGGGAGCTGTTTTTT. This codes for CAIRDRNTGELFF.

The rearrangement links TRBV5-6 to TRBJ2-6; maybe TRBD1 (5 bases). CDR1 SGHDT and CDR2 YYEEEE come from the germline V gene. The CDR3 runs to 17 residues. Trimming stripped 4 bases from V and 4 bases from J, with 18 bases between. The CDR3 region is CASSPQVWGTGANVLTF. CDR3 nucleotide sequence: TGTGCCAGCAGCCCACAGGTATGGGGTACCGGGGCCAACGTCCTGACTTTC.

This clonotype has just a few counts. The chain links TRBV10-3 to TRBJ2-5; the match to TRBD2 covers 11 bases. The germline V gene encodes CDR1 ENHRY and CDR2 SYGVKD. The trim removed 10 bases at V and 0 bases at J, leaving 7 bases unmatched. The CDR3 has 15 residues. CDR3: CATRTSGGDQETQYF. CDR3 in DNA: TGTGCCACACGAACTAGCGGGGGTGACCAAGAGACCCAGTACTTC.

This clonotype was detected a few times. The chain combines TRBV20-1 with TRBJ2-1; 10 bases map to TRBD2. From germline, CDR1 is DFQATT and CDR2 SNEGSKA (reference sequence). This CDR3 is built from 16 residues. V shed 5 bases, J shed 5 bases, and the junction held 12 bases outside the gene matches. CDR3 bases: TGCAGTGCTGTTACTCAAGCGGGGGGGCGCAACAATGAGCAGTTCTTC. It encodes CSAVTQAGGRNNEQFF.

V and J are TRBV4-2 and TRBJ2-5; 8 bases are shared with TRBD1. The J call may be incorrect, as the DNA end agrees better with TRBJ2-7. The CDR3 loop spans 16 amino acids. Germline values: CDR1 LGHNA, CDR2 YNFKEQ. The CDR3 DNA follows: TGTGCCAGCAGCCCTAACTCGGACAGGGCCTACTACGAGCAGTACTTC. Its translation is CASSPNSDRAYYEQYF.

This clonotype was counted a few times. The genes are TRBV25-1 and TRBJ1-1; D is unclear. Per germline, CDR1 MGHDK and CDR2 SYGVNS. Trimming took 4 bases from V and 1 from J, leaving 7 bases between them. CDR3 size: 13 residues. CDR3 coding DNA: TGTGCCAGCAGTGTAACGACGAACACTGAAGCTTTCTTT. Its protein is CASSVTTNTEAFF. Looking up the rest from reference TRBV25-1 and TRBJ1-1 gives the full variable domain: EADIYQTPRYLVIGTGKKITLECSQTMGHDKMYWYQQDPGMELHLIHYSYGVNSTEKGDLSSESTVSRIRTEHFPLTLESARPSHTSQYLCASSVTTNTEAFFGQGTRLTVV.

In DNA form, the CDR3 reads TGTGCCAGTTCGCAGGGAAAATTGTCGCACATTCAGTACTTC. This encodes CASSQGKLSHIQYF. The chain employs TRBV2 and TRBJ2-4, with TRBD1 as a possible D gene (5 bases). Trimming removed 9 bases at V and 8 bases at J, with 20 bases between. Germline V gives CDR1 SNHLY, CDR2 FYNNEI. This CDR3 contains 14 residues. Filled out from reference TRBV2 and TRBJ2-4, the complete variable domain reads EPEVTQTPSHQVTQMGQEVILRCVPISNHLYFYWYRQILGQKVEFLVSFYNNEISEKSEIFDDQFSVERPDGSNFTLKIRSTKLEDSAMYFCASSQGKLSHIQYFGAGTRLSVL.

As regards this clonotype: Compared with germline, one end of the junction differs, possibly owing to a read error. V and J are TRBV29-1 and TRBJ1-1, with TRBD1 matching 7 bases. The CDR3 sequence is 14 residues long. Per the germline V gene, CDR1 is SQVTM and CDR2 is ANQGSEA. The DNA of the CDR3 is TGCAGCGTTGGACAGGGAGGAAGTGGCACTGAGGCTTTCTTT. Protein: CSVGQGGSGTEAFF.

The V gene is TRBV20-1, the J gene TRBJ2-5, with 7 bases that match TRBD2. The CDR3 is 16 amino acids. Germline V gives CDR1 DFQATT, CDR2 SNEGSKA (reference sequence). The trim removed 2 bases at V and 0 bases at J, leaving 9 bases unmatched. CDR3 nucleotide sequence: TGCAGTGCTAGAATAGGCGAGCGGGGACACCAAGAGACCCAGTACTTC. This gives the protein CSARIGERGHQETQYF.

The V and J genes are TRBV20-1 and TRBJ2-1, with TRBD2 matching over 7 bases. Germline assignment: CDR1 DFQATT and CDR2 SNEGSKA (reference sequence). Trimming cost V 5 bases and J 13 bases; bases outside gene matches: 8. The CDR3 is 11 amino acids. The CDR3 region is CSAVWQREQFF. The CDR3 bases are TGCAGTGCTGTCTGGCAGCGGGAACAGTTCTTC.